The next 28 T cell receptor beta chains were all read from a single sample in a study of shared clonotypes between healthy human individuals. Repertoires were generated with immunoSEQ multiplex PCR, while TCRdb's copy carries only in-frame clones and drops some. The sample yields fewer than 3 million clones, approximately 90% seen once. Sequenced: naive CD4+ T cells from PBMCs. Documented subset: CD45RA+ positively selected. Every receptor here comes from a young man in good health. Some clones in this sample may be carry-over from other donors' samples.

The chain employs TRBV11-2 and TRBJ2-7; no definite D call. Trimming pared 5 bases from V and 3 bases from J, leaving 23 bases between. This CDR3 has 17 residues. CDR1 is SGHAT and CDR2 is FQNNGV in the germline V gene. CDR3 sequence: CASSKIVGPGQYYEQYF. The CDR3 DNA is TGTGCCAGCAGCAAAATCGTCGGACCCGGCCAATACTACGAGCAGTACTTC.

This rearrangement joins TRBV9 to TRBJ2-1; 12 nucleotides align to TRBD2. The CDR3 extends over 15 amino acids. In germline, CDR1 is SGDLS, CDR2 YYNGEE. With V trimmed by 0 bases and J by 7 bases, 2 bases remained unmatched. The CDR3 protein is CASSVGTSGKNEQFF. Here the CDR3 DNA reads TGTGCCAGCAGCGTAGGGACTAGCGGGAAAAATGAGCAGTTCTTC.

The chain links TRBV5-5 to TRBJ2-7; D may be TRBD2 (6 bases). The CDR3 consists of 15 residues. V gave up 2 bases and J gave up 0 bases, with 12 bases separating them. The germline CDR1 and CDR2 sequences are SGHKS and YYEKEE (reference sequence). CDR3 sequence reads: CASSFGLMSSYEQYF. The CDR3 nucleotides read TGTGCCAGCAGCTTCGGACTAATGAGCTCCTACGAGCAGTACTTC.

Remarks on this clone: Other DNA sequences in the sample encode the same CDR3. This chain joins TRBV7-3 and TRBJ2-3, with 8 bases lining up with TRBD2. This CDR3 comprises 15 residues. The V gene's germline CDR1 is SGHTA and CDR2 FQGTGA. Trimming removed 2 bases from V and 1 base from J; junction bases left unmatched: 2. CDR3 sequence reads: CASSLASGRTDTQYF. DNA of the CDR3: TGTGCCAGCAGCTTAGCTAGCGGGCGCACAGATACGCAGTATTTT.

V and J are TRBV28 and TRBJ1-2; 7 bases agree with TRBD1. Trimming removed 6 bases from V and 3 bases from J; junction bases left unmatched: 10. This CDR3 is built from 15 residues. From germline, CDR1 is MDHEN and CDR2 SYDVKM. The CDR3 is CASRRRGTAHYGYTF. In DNA, the CDR3 is TGTGCCAGCAGACGGAGGGGGACAGCACACTATGGCTACACCTTC.

The CDR3 loop reads CASRGQVTDTQYF. The CDR3 DNA is TGCGCCAGCAGGGGACAGGTCACAGATACGCAGTATTTT. The chain employs TRBV5-1 and TRBJ2-3; 8 positions match TRBD1. With 5 bases clipped from V and 2 bases from J, the junction kept 1 base outside the gene matches. The V gene's germline CDR1 is SGHRS and CDR2 YFSETQ. This CDR3 contains 13 residues.

CDR3 nucleotides: TGTGCCAGCAGCCAGGAGGGCTCGGCTAATGAAAAACTGTTTTTT. Residues: CASSQEGSANEKLFF. This chain connects TRBV7-2 to TRBJ1-4, with D hard to call. The CDR3 sequence is 15 residues long. The V end lost 5 bases, the J end lost 3 bases, and 13 bases lay between the germline ends. In germline, CDR1 is SGHTA, CDR2 FQGNSA.

This rearrangement joins TRBV30 to TRBJ2-2; D unclear. The germline V gene encodes CDR1 GTSNPN and CDR2 SVGIG (reference sequence). The CDR3 contains 13 residues. The V end lost 4 bases, the J end lost 2 bases, and 8 bases lay between the germline ends. Here the CDR3 reads CAWNHHNTGELFF. The CDR3 DNA reads TGTGCCTGGAATCACCACAACACCGGGGAGCTGTTTTTT.

This rearrangement joins TRBV2 to TRBJ2-2; TRBD2 matches 7 bases. Germline V lookup: CDR1 SNHLY, CDR2 FYNNEI. CDR3 length equals 16 residues. The V and J ends lost 2 bases and 4 bases, in that order; junction bases with no gene match: 7. The CDR3 coding sequence is TGTGCCAGCAGTGAAAACGGGCTAGCGGCCACCGGGGAGCTGTTTTTT. It specifies CASSENGLAATGELFF.

This clone came up once. This chain joins TRBV11-3 and TRBJ1-2; D is possibly TRBD1 (5 bases). The CDR3 is made up of 16 amino acids. In germline, CDR1 is SGHNT, CDR2 YENEEA. Trimming cost V 1 base and J 6 bases, with 18 bases left between them. The DNA for the CDR3 is TGTGCCAGCAGCTTAGCGCCGCGAGGGACGTCTCATGGCTACACCTTC. This sequence encodes CASSLAPRGTSHGYTF. Looking up the rest from reference TRBV11-3 and TRBJ1-2 gives the full variable domain: EAGVVQSPRYKIIEKKQPVAFWCNPISGHNTLYWYLQNLGQGPELLIRYENEEAVDDSQLPKDRFSAERLKGVDSTLKIQPAELGDSAVYLCASSLAPRGTSHGYTFGSGTRLTVV.

The chain joins TRBV28 to TRBJ1-2, with 8 bases matching TRBD1. V was pared by 5 bases and J by 8 bases, with 13 bases of the junction left unmatched. Looked up from germline, CDR1 is MDHEN and CDR2 is SYDVKM. This CDR3 has 15 amino acids. CDR3 sequence reads: CASSLAKYRGKGYTF. The DNA for the CDR3 is TGTGCCAGCAGTCTAGCGAAGTACAGGGGGAAGGGCTACACCTTC.

Here the CDR3 reads CASSARDRDSEQFF. DNA for the CDR3: TGTGCCAGCAGCGCCCGGGACAGGGACTCTGAGCAGTTCTTC. The chain combines TRBV7-8 with TRBJ2-1, with 9 bases fitting TRBD1. The J segment lost 9 bases and the V segment lost 5 bases, leaving 8 bases of the junction unmatched. The CDR3 has 14 residues. The germline V gene encodes CDR1 SGHVS and CDR2 FQNEAQ.

The J gene is TRBJ1-1, the V gene TRBV5-1; no reliable D call. The CDR3 has 15 amino acids. Looked up from germline, CDR1 is SGHRS and CDR2 is YFSETQ. V dropped 0 bases and J dropped 2 bases, with 11 bases sitting between them. The CDR3 reads CASSLAPGRNTEAFF. In nucleotides, the CDR3 is TGCGCCAGCAGCTTGGCACCCGGGAGAAACACTGAAGCTTTCTTT.

The chain uses TRBV5-6 and TRBJ2-7, with D perhaps TRBD1 (6 bases). CDR1 and CDR2 from the germline V gene are SGHDT and YYEEEE. V was shortened by 2 bases and J by 5 bases, with 17 bases between the two germline ends. The length of the CDR3 is 15 residues. CDR3 amino acids: CASSFRGRGIDEQYF. The CDR3 region has the DNA TGTGCCAGCAGCTTCCGTGGCAGGGGAATCGACGAGCAGTACTTC.

The J gene is TRBJ2-7, the V gene TRBV9; 9 nucleotides agree with TRBD2. After removal of 0 bases from V and 4 bases from J, the junction contained 5 bases not matched to a gene. The CDR3 spans 15 residues. CDR1 is SGDLS and CDR2 is YYNGEE in the germline V gene. The CDR3: CASSVEASGEYEQYF. CDR3 bases: TGTGCCAGCAGCGTAGAGGCTAGCGGGGAATACGAGCAGTACTTC.

The chain combines TRBV7-3 with TRBJ2-1, with TRBD2 matching 9 bases. The CDR3 is 16 amino acids. Germline V CDR1 and CDR2: SGHTA, FQGTGA. V lost 3 bases, J lost 7 bases, and 10 bases stayed unmatched. CDR3 coding DNA: TGTGCCAGCAGCTTCCAAACCGGACTAGCGAGGAATGAGCAGTTCTTC. Translation: CASSFQTGLARNEQFF.

V and J are TRBV30 and TRBJ1-2, with a tentative D call TRBD1 (5 bases). The V end lost 0 bases, the J end lost 3 bases, and 20 bases lay between the germline ends. The CDR3 extends over 17 amino acids. The germline CDR1 and CDR2 sequences are GTSNPN and SVGIG (reference sequence). The CDR3 reads CAWSVPRGTPWDYGYTF. CDR3 in DNA: TGTGCCTGGAGTGTACCCCGAGGGACCCCTTGGGACTATGGCTACACCTTC.

About this clone itself: The same CDR3 is also encoded by other DNA sequences in this sample. The rearrangement links TRBV18 to TRBJ2-2, with unresolved D. The V end was cut by 3 bases, the J end by 4 bases, with 12 bases between. The CDR3 extends over 15 amino acids. The germline CDR1 and CDR2 sequences are KGHSH and LQKENI. The CDR3 nucleotides are TGTGCCAGCTCACCCACGGGCCTAGGCACCGGGGAGCTGTTTTTT. As protein: CASSPTGLGTGELFF.

DNA for the CDR3: TGTGCCAGCAGCTTGGATTTAGGGGGCGGCCACAATGAGCAGTTCTTC. It codes for CASSLDLGGGHNEQFF. The rearrangement uses TRBV11-2 and TRBJ2-1; 7 bases line up with TRBD1. J gave up 5 bases and V 3 bases, and 10 bases lay outside the gene matches. The CDR3 runs 16 residues. From germline, CDR1 is SGHAT and CDR2 FQNNGV.

The chain has TRBV2 and TRBJ1-4; the match to TRBD1 covers 8 bases. V lost 6 bases to trimming and J lost 7 bases; unmatched junction nucleotides: 4. Germline-derived CDR1 and CDR2 are SNHLY and FYNNEI. This CDR3 has 13 residues. Here the CDR3 DNA reads TGTGCCAGCAGGAGCAGGGGGCCTGAAAAACTGTTTTTT. It translates to CASRSRGPEKLFF. Full variable domain (rest looked up from reference TRBV2 and TRBJ1-4): EPEVTQTPSHQVTQMGQEVILRCVPISNHLYFYWYRQILGQKVEFLVSFYNNEISEKSEIFDDQFSVERPDGSNFTLKIRSTKLEDSAMYFCASRSRGPEKLFFGSGTQLSVL.

The chain carries TRBV4-1 and TRBJ2-1; 8 positions match TRBD2. Germline V CDR1 and CDR2: MGHRA, YSYEKL. The CDR3 is 17 residues long. V gave up 0 bases and J gave up 6 bases; unmatched junction bases: 10. This CDR3 reads CASSQETGRAGANEQFF. The CDR3 coding sequence is TGCGCCAGCAGCCAAGAAACCGGGAGGGCGGGTGCCAATGAGCAGTTCTTC.

The chain employs TRBV5-1 and TRBJ2-3, with 7 bases that match TRBD1. Germline V CDR1 and CDR2: SGHRS, YFSETQ. The V and J ends lost 3 bases and 3 bases, in that order; junction bases with no gene match: 7. CDR3 size: 15 residues. CDR3 loop: CASSSPTGTTDTQYF. CDR3 sequence (DNA): TGCGCCAGCAGCTCACCGACAGGGACGACAGATACGCAGTATTTT.

This sequence joins TRBV19 and TRBJ1-1, with D unresolved. V gave up 1 base and J gave up 4 bases, with 10 bases separating them. Germline-derived CDR1 and CDR2 are LNHDA and SQIVND (reference sequence). This CDR3 has 14 residues. CDR3 protein: CASSIVLWSTEAFF. The CDR3 DNA is TGTGCCAGTAGTATAGTCTTATGGAGCACTGAAGCTTTCTTT.

This clone appeared once. The chain couples TRBV2 to TRBJ1-3; perhaps TRBD1 as D (5 bases). Germline CDR1 is SNHLY and CDR2 is FYNNEI. This CDR3 is built from 16 residues. V lost 6 bases and J 2 bases, leaving 17 bases between the germline ends. Here the CDR3 DNA reads TGTGCCAGCAGGTCCCTTGCCTGGGGCCCTGGAAACACCATATATTTT. Protein: CASRSLAWGPGNTIYF.

The rearrangement uses TRBV5-1 and TRBJ2-7; TRBD1 matches at 11 bases. This CDR3 spans 14 amino acids. V dropped 7 bases and J dropped 2; count of bases not matched to a gene: 5. Looked up from germline, CDR1 is SGHRS and CDR2 is YFSETQ. The CDR3, as DNA: TGCGCCAGCGGACGGACAGGGGGCCCCTACGAGCAGTACTTC. Its protein product is CASGRTGGPYEQYF.

The gene calls are TRBV18 and TRBJ1-3, with TRBD1 matching 7 bases. The J segment lost 2 bases and the V segment lost 3 bases, leaving 10 bases of the junction unmatched. CDR3 size: 17 residues. CDR1 KGHSH and CDR2 LQKENI come from the germline V gene. The CDR3 nucleotides are TGTGCCAGCTCACCTCTCGACACAGGGGCGGCTGGAAACACCATATATTTT. Protein product: CASSPLDTGAAGNTIYF.

The chain recombines TRBV20-1 with TRBJ2-1, with D unresolved. This CDR3 is 11 amino acids long. The V end was cut by 2 bases, the J end by 9 bases, with 8 bases between. CDR1 DFQATT and CDR2 SNEGSKA come from the germline V gene (reference sequence). The CDR3 DNA is TGCAGTGCTAGAAGGATTAGTGAGCAGTTCTTC. Protein product: CSARRISEQFF.

The chain joins TRBV19 to TRBJ2-7, with a weak D call TRBD2 (5 bases). The V and J ends lost 5 bases and 3 bases respectively, with 8 bases between them. The CDR3 is 12 amino acids. Germline V gene lookup returns CDR1 LNHDA and CDR2 SQIVND (reference sequence). The CDR3 coding sequence is TGTGCCAGTAGTCAGGCGGGCTACGAGCAGTACTTC. As protein: CASSQAGYEQYF.